This entry concerns a single T cell receptor (beta chain). V shed 4 bases, J shed 4 bases, and the junction held 10 bases outside the gene matches. The CDR3 spans 16 residues. Germline V CDR1 and CDR2: SGHTA, FQGNSA. TCRdb's copy holds only in-frame clones and misses some; the assay was immunoSEQ multiplex PCR. Seen here are 210,000 or so clones, roughly 94% observed once, and the top ten hold around 1.8%. This specimen belongs to a study of T cell responses to AZD1222 COVID-19 vaccine. This receptor was identified in an adult who received the MenACWY meningococcal vaccine as a control. The chain uses TRBV7-2 and TRBJ2-1; 7 positions agree with TRBD1. Material: peripheral blood, obtained 28 days after the second dose of the MenACWY control vaccine. In DNA, the CDR3 is TGTGCCAGCAGCTCATTGACAGGGAGACAATACAATGAGCAGTTCTTC. Translated: CASSSLTGRQYNEQFF.